The rows below give T cell receptor beta chains drawn from one sample of a study of blood T cell repertoires in COVID-19. Sequenced by immunoSEQ multiplex PCR; TCRdb stores in-frame clones only, minus some. The profile shows fewer than 350,000 clones, around 85% of them singletons. Sequencing was performed on PBMCs or T cells enriched from blood (not recorded which). Source of these receptors: a woman between 25 and 40 years old who had been exposed to COVID-19. CDR3s include the opening cysteine and the closing phenylalanine or tryptophan. Fields, in order: V gene, clone size, D gene, J gene, CDR3 DNA, CDR3 protein. The D gene is left open where the match is weak. The listing skips clone size in some rows; elsewhere it reads once, few, many or a size class.

v_call: TRBV25-1
clone_size: NA
d_call: NA
j_call: TRBJ1-2
cdr3_nt: TGTGCCAGCAGCAGGGGCTCGAACTATGGCTACACCTTC
cdr3_aa: CASSRGSNYGYTF

v_call: TRBV4-1
clone_size: NA
d_call: TRBD2
j_call: TRBJ2-3
cdr3_nt: TGCGCCAGCAGCCAAGAGCAGCGGGGGGGAACAGATACGCAGTATTTT
cdr3_aa: CASSQEQRGGTDTQYF

v_call: TRBV7-2
clone_size: NA
d_call: NA
j_call: TRBJ1-2
cdr3_nt: TGTGCCAGCTCTCTTTTAAGGGGTTCGGGCTATGGCTACACCTTC
cdr3_aa: CASSLLRGSGYGYTF

v_call: TRBV2
clone_size: NA
d_call: NA
j_call: TRBJ1-6
cdr3_nt: TGTGCCAGCAGGGACATCCTAGGCAATTCACCCCTCCACTTT
cdr3_aa: CASRDILGNSPLHF

v_call: TRBV9
clone_size: NA
d_call: TRBD2
j_call: TRBJ2-3
cdr3_nt: TGTGCCAGCAGCGTTACTAGCGGGCAATTCACAGATACGCAGTATTTT
cdr3_aa: CASSVTSGQFTDTQYF

v_call: TRBV2
clone_size: NA
d_call: NA
j_call: TRBJ1-1
cdr3_nt: TGTGCCAGCAGTCCCGGGGGTTACACTGAAGCTTTCTTT
cdr3_aa: CASSPGGYTEAFF

v_call: TRBV12-5
clone_size: NA
d_call: TRBD1
j_call: TRBJ1-6
cdr3_nt: TGTGCTAGTGGTCCAGGACAGGGGGGTTCACCCCTCCACTTT
cdr3_aa: CASGPGQGGSPLHF

v_call: TRBV16
clone_size: once
d_call: TRBD1
j_call: TRBJ1-2
cdr3_nt: TGTGCCAGCAGTTTGACAGGGGGCGGATGGTATGGCTACACCTTC
cdr3_aa: CASSLTGGGWYGYTF

v_call: TRBV3-1/TRBV3-2
clone_size: few
d_call: TRBD2
j_call: TRBJ2-7
cdr3_nt: TGTGCCAGCAGCCGAGCCTTTAGCGGGGGGCTGCCCTACGAGCAGTACTTC
cdr3_aa: CASSRAFSGGLPYEQYF

v_call: TRBV7-2
clone_size: NA
d_call: NA
j_call: TRBJ2-7
cdr3_nt: TGTGCCAGCAGCTCCCAGCCCGGACTAAGCTCCTACGAGCAGTACTTC
cdr3_aa: CASSSQPGLSSYEQYF

v_call: TRBV4-2
clone_size: NA
d_call: NA
j_call: TRBJ1-4
cdr3_nt: TGTGCCAGCAGCCAAGTTACAGGGCGAGAAAAACTGTTTTTT
cdr3_aa: CASSQVTGREKLFF

v_call: TRBV7-6
clone_size: NA
d_call: NA
j_call: TRBJ1-1
cdr3_nt: TGTGCCAGCAGCTTAGGGTACGGTTACGCTGCCCCTGAAGCTTTCTTT
cdr3_aa: CASSLGYGYAAPEAFF

v_call: TRBV10-3
clone_size: NA
d_call: NA
j_call: TRBJ1-1
cdr3_nt: TGTGCCATCAGTGAGTCGGGCAGTCTGACTGAAGCTTTCTTT
cdr3_aa: CAISESGSLTEAFF

v_call: TRBV10-1
clone_size: NA
d_call: NA
j_call: TRBJ2-5
cdr3_nt: TGCGCCAGCAGTAGTGTCGACAGTCCTTCGGAGACCCAGTACTTC
cdr3_aa: CASSSVDSPSETQYF

v_call: TRBV5-1
clone_size: NA
d_call: NA
j_call: TRBJ2-1
cdr3_nt: TGCGCCAGCAGCTTGGGTCTTAGCGGTGCTGAGCAGTTCTTC
cdr3_aa: CASSLGLSGAEQFF

v_call: TRBV5-5
clone_size: NA
d_call: TRBD1
j_call: TRBJ2-2
cdr3_nt: TGTGCCAGCAGCTCGTCCGGGACAGGGGCGGGGGAGCTGTTTTTT
cdr3_aa: CASSSSGTGAGELFF

v_call: TRBV30
clone_size: NA
d_call: NA
j_call: TRBJ1-2
cdr3_nt: TGTGCCTGGAGTGTGCAGGGCGAAGGCTACACCTTC
cdr3_aa: CAWSVQGEGYTF

v_call: TRBV30
clone_size: NA
d_call: NA
j_call: TRBJ2-7
cdr3_nt: TGTGCCTGGAGTATTCTTCCGGGGATCGAGCAGTACTTC
cdr3_aa: CAWSILPGIEQYF

v_call: TRBV28
clone_size: NA
d_call: NA
j_call: TRBJ1-3
cdr3_nt: TGTGCCAGCAGTTTGGTAGTCGGGGGAAACACCATATATTTT
cdr3_aa: CASSLVVGGNTIYF

v_call: TRBV6-5
clone_size: NA
d_call: NA
j_call: TRBJ1-4
cdr3_nt: TGTGCCAGCAGTTTCGGGGGGAATAATGAAAAACTGTTTTTT
cdr3_aa: CASSFGGNNEKLFF

v_call: TRBV20-1
clone_size: NA
d_call: TRBD1
j_call: TRBJ2-7
cdr3_nt: TGCAGTGCTAGTTGGCAGGGGGCCCTCTACGAGCAGTACTTC
cdr3_aa: CSASWQGALYEQYF

v_call: TRBV11-1
clone_size: NA
d_call: NA
j_call: TRBJ2-3
cdr3_nt: TGTGCCAGCAGCGAGGTTGGCGCCACAGATACGCAGTATTTT
cdr3_aa: CASSEVGATDTQYF

v_call: TRBV10-2
clone_size: NA
d_call: NA
j_call: TRBJ2-7
cdr3_nt: TGCGCCAGCAGTGAGAGTCGGCAGGGGCCTGGCTACGAGCAGTACTTC
cdr3_aa: CASSESRQGPGYEQYF

v_call: TRBV6-2/TRBV6-3
clone_size: few
d_call: TRBD2
j_call: TRBJ2-1
cdr3_nt: TGTGCCAGCAGTTACGATCCGCGGGGGGAGACAAATGAGCAGTTCTTC
cdr3_aa: CASSYDPRGETNEQFF

v_call: TRBV7-9
clone_size: NA
d_call: NA
j_call: TRBJ2-1
cdr3_nt: TGTGCCAGCAGCCCGACAAACTACAATGAGCAGTTCTTC
cdr3_aa: CASSPTNYNEQFF

v_call: TRBV27
clone_size: NA
d_call: NA
j_call: TRBJ2-3
cdr3_nt: TGTGCCAGCGGGAGGATTAGCACAGATACGCAGTATTTT
cdr3_aa: CASGRISTDTQYF

v_call: TRBV4-2
clone_size: NA
d_call: NA
j_call: TRBJ2-2
cdr3_nt: TGTGCCAGCAGCCAAGAAAGCTCCGGGGAGCTGTTTTTT
cdr3_aa: CASSQESSGELFF

v_call: TRBV7-8
clone_size: NA
d_call: NA
j_call: TRBJ2-7
cdr3_nt: TGTGCCAGCAGCTTAGTTCAGGGATTCATATCAGAGCAGTACTTC
cdr3_aa: CASSLVQGFISEQYF

v_call: TRBV7-2
clone_size: NA
d_call: NA
j_call: TRBJ2-7
cdr3_nt: TGTGCCAGCAGCTTAGATCGGTTTTCCTACGAGCAGTACTTC
cdr3_aa: CASSLDRFSYEQYF

v_call: TRBV5-1
clone_size: NA
d_call: NA
j_call: TRBJ1-2
cdr3_nt: TGCGCCAGCAGCTTAACAGGGTATGGCTACACCTTC
cdr3_aa: CASSLTGYGYTF

v_call: TRBV6-1
clone_size: NA
d_call: TRBD2
j_call: TRBJ2-5
cdr3_nt: TGTGCCAGCAGTGAAGACCCACGGGGGGGAGAGACCCAGTACTTC
cdr3_aa: CASSEDPRGGETQYF

v_call: TRBV5-1
clone_size: NA
d_call: NA
j_call: TRBJ2-7
cdr3_nt: TGCGCCAGCAGCCCGAGGCCTAGCTCCTACGAGCAGTACTTC
cdr3_aa: CASSPRPSSYEQYF

v_call: TRBV28
clone_size: NA
d_call: NA
j_call: TRBJ1-2
cdr3_nt: TGTGCCAGCAGTTCCCCAGCACCGGGGAGTAACTATGGCTACACCTTC
cdr3_aa: CASSSPAPGSNYGYTF

v_call: TRBV30
clone_size: few
d_call: TRBD1
j_call: TRBJ1-1
cdr3_nt: TGTGCCTGGAGAATCAGGGGGTATACTGAAGCTTTCTTT
cdr3_aa: CAWRIRGYTEAFF

v_call: TRBV6-5
clone_size: NA
d_call: NA
j_call: TRBJ2-2
cdr3_nt: TGTGCCAGCAGCGACTGGGGAGTGACCGGGGAGCTGTTTTTT
cdr3_aa: CASSDWGVTGELFF

v_call: TRBV30
clone_size: NA
d_call: NA
j_call: TRBJ1-6
cdr3_nt: TGTGCCTGGAGGGGGAGATACGGTTCACCCCTCCACTTT
cdr3_aa: CAWRGRYGSPLHF

v_call: TRBV5-1
clone_size: NA
d_call: TRBD1
j_call: TRBJ1-3
cdr3_nt: TGCGCCAGCAGAGTGGGAATAGGGGGCTCCGGTAACACCATATATTTT
cdr3_aa: CASRVGIGGSGNTIYF

v_call: TRBV4-1
clone_size: NA
d_call: NA
j_call: TRBJ2-7
cdr3_nt: TGCGCCAGCAGCCAAGATGAGCAGAGTGGGGGGTACGAGCAGTACTTC
cdr3_aa: CASSQDEQSGGYEQYF

v_call: TRBV30
clone_size: NA
d_call: TRBD1
j_call: TRBJ1-5
cdr3_nt: TGTGCCTGGAGTCCAACGGGACAGTTCGACAATGTTTATAGCAATCAGCCCCAGCATTTT
cdr3_aa: CAWSPTGQFDNVYSNQPQHF

v_call: TRBV11-3
clone_size: once
d_call: NA
j_call: TRBJ2-7
cdr3_nt: TGTGCCAGCAGCTTCGGGAACAACGAGCAGTACTTC
cdr3_aa: CASSFGNNEQYF

v_call: TRBV7-9
clone_size: NA
d_call: TRBD1
j_call: TRBJ2-7
cdr3_nt: TGTGCCAGCAGCTTCTTTGACAGGGGATCCTACGAGCAGTACTTC
cdr3_aa: CASSFFDRGSYEQYF

v_call: TRBV10-1
clone_size: NA
d_call: TRBD1
j_call: TRBJ2-3
cdr3_nt: TGCGCCAGCAGTCCTTGGACAGGGGCAGATACGCAGTATTTT
cdr3_aa: CASSPWTGADTQYF

v_call: TRBV6-5
clone_size: NA
d_call: NA
j_call: TRBJ1-2
cdr3_nt: TGTGCCAGCAGGTTCACAGGGTTGTCTTATGGCTACACCTTC
cdr3_aa: CASRFTGLSYGYTF

v_call: TRBV11-2
clone_size: once
d_call: TRBD1
j_call: TRBJ1-4
cdr3_nt: TGTGCCAGCAGCTTAGATCCGGACAGGGTTTCCGGAAAACTGTTTTTT
cdr3_aa: CASSLDPDRVSGKLFF

v_call: TRBV7-6
clone_size: NA
d_call: NA
j_call: TRBJ1-1
cdr3_nt: TGTGCCAGCAGCTTAGCGCACGGGGGGCTGATCACTGAAGCTTTCTTT
cdr3_aa: CASSLAHGGLITEAFF

v_call: TRBV5-1
clone_size: NA
d_call: TRBD1
j_call: TRBJ2-5
cdr3_nt: TGCGCCAGCACCAAACTCGGGACAGGGGAAGAGACCCAGTACTTC
cdr3_aa: CASTKLGTGEETQYF

v_call: TRBV30
clone_size: once
d_call: NA
j_call: TRBJ2-1
cdr3_nt: TGTGCCTGGAGTATTGACTCTGGGCAGTTCTTC
cdr3_aa: CAWSIDSGQFF

v_call: TRBV7-9
clone_size: few
d_call: NA
j_call: TRBJ1-1
cdr3_nt: TGTGCCAGCAGCTTACCCGGGGGAAGGAACACTGAAGCTTTCTTT
cdr3_aa: CASSLPGGRNTEAFF

v_call: TRBV28
clone_size: NA
d_call: TRBD2
j_call: TRBJ2-1
cdr3_nt: TGTGCCAGCAGTTTATCAACTAGCGGGAGTAGTGGTGAGCAGTTCTTC
cdr3_aa: CASSLSTSGSSGEQFF

v_call: TRBV15
clone_size: NA
d_call: TRBD1
j_call: TRBJ1-1
cdr3_nt: TGTGCCACCAGCAGAGGGGGGACAGGGGTCTTGGAAGCTTTCTTT
cdr3_aa: CATSRGGTGVLEAFF

v_call: TRBV7-2
clone_size: NA
d_call: NA
j_call: TRBJ2-3
cdr3_nt: TGTGCCAGCAGCTTTTATTTGGATACGCAGTATTTT
cdr3_aa: CASSFYLDTQYF

v_call: TRBV28
clone_size: NA
d_call: NA
j_call: TRBJ2-6
cdr3_nt: TGTGCCAGCAGTTCACACGCCTCTGGGGCCAACGTCCTGACTTTC
cdr3_aa: CASSSHASGANVLTF

v_call: TRBV4-3
clone_size: NA
d_call: NA
j_call: TRBJ2-7
cdr3_nt: TGCGCCAGCAGCCATGCCAACGAGGGTCCTTACGAGCAGTACTTC
cdr3_aa: CASSHANEGPYEQYF

v_call: TRBV12-5
clone_size: NA
d_call: NA
j_call: TRBJ2-6
cdr3_nt: TGTGCTAGTGGTTTGTGGCCCTCTGGGGCCAACGTCCTGACTTTC
cdr3_aa: CASGLWPSGANVLTF

v_call: TRBV7-9
clone_size: NA
d_call: TRBD1
j_call: TRBJ1-5
cdr3_nt: TGTGCCAGCAGCGAACAGGGGAGCAATCAGCCCCAGCATTTT
cdr3_aa: CASSEQGSNQPQHF

v_call: TRBV19
clone_size: NA
d_call: NA
j_call: TRBJ1-2
cdr3_nt: TGTGCCTACGACAGGAGAAAAAATGGCTACACCTTC
cdr3_aa: CAYDRRKNGYTF

v_call: TRBV6-6
clone_size: NA
d_call: TRBD2
j_call: TRBJ2-7
cdr3_nt: TGTGCCAGCAGCTCAATAGCGGGAGGGTCGGACGAGCAGTACTTC
cdr3_aa: CASSSIAGGSDEQYF

v_call: TRBV3-1/TRBV3-2
clone_size: NA
d_call: TRBD1
j_call: TRBJ1-1
cdr3_nt: TGTGCCAGCAGCACTCGGACAGGGGCGAGGGTAACTGAAGCTTTCTTT
cdr3_aa: CASSTRTGARVTEAFF